Shown below are 2 T cell receptor beta chains from a single sample sequenced in a study of beta chain features in type 1 diabetes. Every isolated RNA sample was fully reverse transcribed, so sequencing captured expressed TCRB transcripts. This table comes from immunoSEQ multiplex PCR, and its TCRdb copy is limited to in-frame clones, with some not included. The sample has about half a million clones; roughly 30% are singletons. Sequenced material: naive CD4+ T cells from blood. All receptors come from a man in his late teens or twenties in good health.

CDR3 loop: CASTSSGRTDTQYF. In nucleotides, the CDR3 is TGTGCCAGCACATCCAGCGGGCGGACAGATACGCAGTATTTT. The rearrangement joins TRBV6-6 to TRBJ2-3; TRBD2 might be the D (6 bases). CDR3 size: 14 residues. Germline V gene sequence: CDR1 MNHNY, CDR2 SVGAGI (reference sequence). The V end was cut by 7 bases, the J end by 3 bases, with 14 bases between.

This clone has a handful of counts. This chain connects TRBV30 to TRBJ1-5; TRBD1 aligns across 10 bases. This CDR3 is 18 amino acids long. CDR1 is GTSNPN, CDR2 SVGIG, per germline (reference sequence). Trimming took 1 base from V and 2 from J; bases not matched to a gene: 11. This CDR3 reads CAWSASGTGVLGNQPQHF. Written as DNA, the CDR3 is TGTGCCTGGAGTGCATCCGGGACAGGGGTGTTGGGCAATCAGCCCCAGCATTTT.